Sequencing of this TCR beta chain was carried out in a study of cytomegalovirus exposure and HLA in healthy donors. Study-level results: In an earlier analysis, most TCR beta V segments were productive about 87% or about 30% of the time. Rare sequences made up most TCRs, while some public TCRs were found in many donors. Later, an analysis found that common viral pathogens appeared to be linked with several of the most significant clusters.

The CDR3 has 16 residues. The germline V gene has CDR1 SNHLY and CDR2 FYNNEI. Trimming took off 6 bases at V and 6 bases at J, with 20 bases between the two ends. Of note for this clone: The antigen remains undetermined.

Primers: 60 Vbeta forward and 13 Jbeta reverse. Generated by immunoSEQ multiplex PCR, the TCRdb table keeps only in-frame clones and is missing some. The profile shows over 150,000 clones, about 80% of them singletons. The material sequenced was PBMCs. This TCR was sampled from a woman aged 25 to 39 in good health and CMV-seronegative. The gene calls are TRBV2 and TRBJ2-2; D remains ambiguous. The CDR3 nucleotides read TGTGCCAGCAGGGCTTTCATTGGTGGCCTTCCCGGGGAGCTGTTTTTT. Encoded protein: CASRAFIGGLPGELFF.